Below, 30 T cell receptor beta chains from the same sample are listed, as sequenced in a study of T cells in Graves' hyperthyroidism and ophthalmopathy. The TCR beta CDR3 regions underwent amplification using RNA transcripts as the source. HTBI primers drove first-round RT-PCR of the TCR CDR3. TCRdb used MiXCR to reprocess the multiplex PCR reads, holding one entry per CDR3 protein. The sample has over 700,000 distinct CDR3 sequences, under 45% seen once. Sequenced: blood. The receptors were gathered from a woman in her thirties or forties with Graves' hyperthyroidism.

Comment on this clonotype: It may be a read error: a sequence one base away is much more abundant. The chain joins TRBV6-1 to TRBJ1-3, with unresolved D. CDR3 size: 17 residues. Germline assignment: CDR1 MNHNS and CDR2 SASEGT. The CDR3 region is CANSEWAGTSSGNTIYF. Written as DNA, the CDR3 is TGTGCCAACAGTGAATGGGCAGGTACGAGCTCTGGAAACACCATATATTTT.

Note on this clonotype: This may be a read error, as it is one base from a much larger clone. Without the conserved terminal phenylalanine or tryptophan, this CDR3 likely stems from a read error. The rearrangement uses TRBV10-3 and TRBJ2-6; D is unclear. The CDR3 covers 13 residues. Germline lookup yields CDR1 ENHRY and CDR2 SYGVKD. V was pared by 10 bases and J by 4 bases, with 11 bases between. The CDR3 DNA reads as TGTGCCAGCAAAGGAGCCGGGGCCAACGTCCTGACTCTC. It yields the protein CASKGAGANVLTL.

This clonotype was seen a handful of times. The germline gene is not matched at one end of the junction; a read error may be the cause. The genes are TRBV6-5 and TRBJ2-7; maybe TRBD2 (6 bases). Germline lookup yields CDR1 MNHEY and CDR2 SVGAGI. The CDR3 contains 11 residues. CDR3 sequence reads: CASTSGSEPTF. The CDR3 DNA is TGTGCCAGCACTTCCGGGAGCGAACCCACCTTC.

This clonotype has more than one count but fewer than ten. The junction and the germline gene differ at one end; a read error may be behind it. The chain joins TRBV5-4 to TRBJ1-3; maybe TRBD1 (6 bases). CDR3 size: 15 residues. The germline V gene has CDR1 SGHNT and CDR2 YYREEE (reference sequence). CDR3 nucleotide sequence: TGCGCCAGCAGCCAAGGGGGGAAACCTGGAAACACCATATATTTT. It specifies CASSQGGKPGNTIYF.

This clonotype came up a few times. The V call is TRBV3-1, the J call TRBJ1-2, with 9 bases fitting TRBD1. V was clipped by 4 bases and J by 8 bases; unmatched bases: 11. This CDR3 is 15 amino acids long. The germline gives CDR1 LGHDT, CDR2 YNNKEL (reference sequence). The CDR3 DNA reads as TGTGCCAGCAGCCGTCCCGGGACAGGGAGAGAAGGCTACACCTTC. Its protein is CASSRPGTGREGYTF.

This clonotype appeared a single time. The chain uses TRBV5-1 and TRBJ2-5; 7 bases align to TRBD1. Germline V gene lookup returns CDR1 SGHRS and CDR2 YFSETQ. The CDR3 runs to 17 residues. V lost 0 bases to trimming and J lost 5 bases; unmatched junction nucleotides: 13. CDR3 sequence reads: CASSLAGQAITLETQYF. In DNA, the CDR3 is TGCGCCAGCAGCTTGGCCGGACAGGCGATAACCTTGGAGACCCAGTACTTC. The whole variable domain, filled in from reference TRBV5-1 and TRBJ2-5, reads KAGVTQTPRYLIKTRGQQVTLSCSPISGHRSVSWYQQTPGQGLQFLFEYFSETQRNKGNFPGRFSGRQFSNSRSEMNVSTLELGDSALYLCASSLAGQAITLETQYFGPGTRLLVL.

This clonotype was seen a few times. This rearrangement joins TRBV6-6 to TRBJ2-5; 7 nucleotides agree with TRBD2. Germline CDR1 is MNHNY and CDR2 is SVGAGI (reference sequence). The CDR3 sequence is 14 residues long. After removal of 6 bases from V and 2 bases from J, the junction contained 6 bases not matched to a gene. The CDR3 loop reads CASSYGTTQETQYF. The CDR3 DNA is TGTGCCAGCAGCTACGGGACTACTCAAGAGACCCAGTACTTC.

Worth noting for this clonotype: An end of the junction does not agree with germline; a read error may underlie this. CDR3 sequence reads: CAISYSGDRGRETQYF. The CDR3 bases are TGTGCCATCAGTTACTCTGGGGACAGGGGGCGAGAGACCCAGTACTTC. The chain combines TRBV6-5 with TRBJ2-5; 12 bases are a match to TRBD1. Germline loops: CDR1 MNHEY, CDR2 SVGAGI. The CDR3 consists of 16 residues.

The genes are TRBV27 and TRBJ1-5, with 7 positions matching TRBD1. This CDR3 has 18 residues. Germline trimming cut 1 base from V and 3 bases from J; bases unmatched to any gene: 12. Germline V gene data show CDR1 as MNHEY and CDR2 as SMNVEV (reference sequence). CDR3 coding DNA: TGTGCCAGCAGTTTATTGTCTCCGTCAGGGGGTTTCAATCAGCCCCAGCATTTT. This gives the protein CASSLLSPSGGFNQPQHF.

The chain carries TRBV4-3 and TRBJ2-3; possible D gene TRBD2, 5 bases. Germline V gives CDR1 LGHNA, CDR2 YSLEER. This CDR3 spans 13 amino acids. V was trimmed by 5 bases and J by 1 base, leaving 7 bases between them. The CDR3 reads CASSEEGTDTQYF. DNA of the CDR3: TGCGCCAGCAGCGAGGAGGGCACAGATACGCAGTATTTT.

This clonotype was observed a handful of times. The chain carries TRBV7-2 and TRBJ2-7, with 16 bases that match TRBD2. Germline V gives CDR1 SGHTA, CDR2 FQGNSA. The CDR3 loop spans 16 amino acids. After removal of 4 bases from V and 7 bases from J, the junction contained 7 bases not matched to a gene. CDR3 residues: CASSSGTSGRAGEQYF. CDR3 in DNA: TGTGCCAGCAGCTCGGGGACTAGCGGGAGGGCCGGGGAGCAGTACTTC. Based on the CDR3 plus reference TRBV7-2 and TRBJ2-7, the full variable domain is GAGVSQSPSNKVTEKGKDVELRCDPISGHTALYWYRQSLGQGLEFLIYFQGNSAPDKSGLPSDRFSAERTGGSVSTLTIQRTQQEDSAVYLCASSSGTSGRAGEQYFGPGTRLTVT.

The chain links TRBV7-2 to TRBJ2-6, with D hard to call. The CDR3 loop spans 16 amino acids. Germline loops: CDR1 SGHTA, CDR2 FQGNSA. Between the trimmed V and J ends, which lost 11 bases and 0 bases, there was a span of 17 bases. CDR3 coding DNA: TGTGCCTGGAGTCCCCCAGGCAGCTCTGGGGCCAACGTCCTGACTTTC. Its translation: CAWSPPGSSGANVLTF.

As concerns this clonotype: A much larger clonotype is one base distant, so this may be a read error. In DNA, the CDR3 is TGTGCCCGTAGCCAAGGGGGGCAAAATTCACCCCTCCACTTT. Translated, it gives CARSQGGQNSPLHF. The rearrangement links TRBV19 to TRBJ1-6; TRBD1 is a possible D gene (6 bases). This CDR3 is 14 amino acids long. CDR1 and CDR2 from the germline V gene are LNHDA and SQIVND (reference sequence).

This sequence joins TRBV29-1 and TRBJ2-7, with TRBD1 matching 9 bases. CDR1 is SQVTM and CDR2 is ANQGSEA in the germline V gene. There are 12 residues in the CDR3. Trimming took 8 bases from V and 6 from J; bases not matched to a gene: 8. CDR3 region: CSTGGDSSEQYF. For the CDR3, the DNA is TGCAGCACAGGGGGCGATAGTAGCGAGCAGTACTTC.

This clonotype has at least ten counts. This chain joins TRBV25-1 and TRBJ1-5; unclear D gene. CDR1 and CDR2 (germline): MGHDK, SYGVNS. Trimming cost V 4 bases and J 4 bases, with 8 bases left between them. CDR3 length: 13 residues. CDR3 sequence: CASSVGENQPQHF. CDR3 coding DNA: TGTGCCAGCAGTGTAGGTGAGAATCAGCCCCAGCATTTT.

CDR3 region: CASTSRGGVTDTQYF. As DNA, the CDR3 is TGTGCCAGCACCTCCCGGGGGGGGGTCACAGATACGCAGTATTTT. The V and J genes are TRBV7-2 and TRBJ2-3; 8 bases map to TRBD2. Germline V gene data show CDR1 as SGHTA and CDR2 as FQGNSA. V dropped 7 bases and J dropped 2; count of bases not matched to a gene: 8. This CDR3 has 15 amino acids. Full variable domain (missing parts from reference TRBV7-2 and TRBJ2-3): GAGVSQSPSNKVTEKGKDVELRCDPISGHTALYWYRQSLGQGLEFLIYFQGNSAPDKSGLPSDRFSAERTGGSVSTLTIQRTQQEDSAVYLCASTSRGGVTDTQYFGPGTRLTVL.

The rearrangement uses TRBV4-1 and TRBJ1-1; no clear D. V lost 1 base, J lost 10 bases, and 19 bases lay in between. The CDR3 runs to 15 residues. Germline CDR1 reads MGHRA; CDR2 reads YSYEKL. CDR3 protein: CASSQAFGVREGAFF. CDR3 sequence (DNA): TGCGCCAGCAGCCAAGCTTTCGGGGTCCGCGAAGGAGCTTTCTTT.

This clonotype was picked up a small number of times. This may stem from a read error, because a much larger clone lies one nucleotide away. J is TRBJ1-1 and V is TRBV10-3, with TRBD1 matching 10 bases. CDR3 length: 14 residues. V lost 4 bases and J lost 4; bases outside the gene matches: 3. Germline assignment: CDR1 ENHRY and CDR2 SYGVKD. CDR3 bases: TGTGCCATCAGTGCGGACAGGGGGAGCACTGAAGCTTTCTTT. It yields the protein CAISADRGSTEAFF.

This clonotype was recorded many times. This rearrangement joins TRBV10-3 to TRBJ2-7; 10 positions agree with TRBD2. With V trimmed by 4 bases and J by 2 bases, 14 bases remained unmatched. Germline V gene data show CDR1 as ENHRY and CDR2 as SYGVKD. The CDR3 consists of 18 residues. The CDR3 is CAISAISIRTSGAYEQYF. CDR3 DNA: TGTGCCATCAGTGCTATCTCGATCCGGACTAGCGGTGCCTACGAGCAGTACTTC.

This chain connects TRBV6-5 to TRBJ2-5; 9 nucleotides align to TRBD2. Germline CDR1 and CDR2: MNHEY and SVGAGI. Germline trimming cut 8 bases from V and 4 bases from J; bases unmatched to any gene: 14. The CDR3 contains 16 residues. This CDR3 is CASSPLSGGGGETQYF. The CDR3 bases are TGTGCCAGCTCACCCCTTAGCGGGGGAGGCGGAGAGACCCAGTACTTC.

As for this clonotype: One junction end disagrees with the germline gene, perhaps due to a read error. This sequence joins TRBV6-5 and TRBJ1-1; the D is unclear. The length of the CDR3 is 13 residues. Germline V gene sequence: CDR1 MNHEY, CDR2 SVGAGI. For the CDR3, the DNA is TGTGCCACCAGTGGGGATTGGAACACTGAAGCTTTCTTT. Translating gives CATSGDWNTEAFF.

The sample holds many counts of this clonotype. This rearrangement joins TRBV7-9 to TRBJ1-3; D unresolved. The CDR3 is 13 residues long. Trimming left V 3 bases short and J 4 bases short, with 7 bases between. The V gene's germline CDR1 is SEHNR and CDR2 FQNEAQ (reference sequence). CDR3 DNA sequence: TGTGCCAGCAGCTTTCAGGAGGGAAACACCATATATTTT. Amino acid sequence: CASSFQEGNTIYF.

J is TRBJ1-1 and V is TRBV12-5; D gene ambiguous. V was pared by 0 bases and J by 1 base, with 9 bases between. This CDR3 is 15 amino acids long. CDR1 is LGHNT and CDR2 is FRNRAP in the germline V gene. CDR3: CASGLVAEGNTEAFF. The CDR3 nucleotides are TGTGCTAGTGGTTTGGTGGCGGAAGGGAACACTGAAGCTTTCTTT.

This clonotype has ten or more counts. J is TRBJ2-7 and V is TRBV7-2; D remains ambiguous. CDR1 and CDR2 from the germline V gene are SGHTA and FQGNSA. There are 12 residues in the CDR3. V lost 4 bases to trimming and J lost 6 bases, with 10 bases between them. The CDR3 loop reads CASSSPPGEQYF. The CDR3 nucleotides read TGTGCCAGCAGCTCCCCACCAGGCGAGCAGTACTTC.

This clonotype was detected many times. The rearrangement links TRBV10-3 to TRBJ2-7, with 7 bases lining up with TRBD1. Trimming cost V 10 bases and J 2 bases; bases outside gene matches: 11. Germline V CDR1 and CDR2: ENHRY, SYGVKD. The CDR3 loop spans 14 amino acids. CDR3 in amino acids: CASRRTGPPYEQYF. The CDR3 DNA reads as TGTGCCAGCAGGAGGACAGGACCTCCCTACGAGCAGTACTTC.

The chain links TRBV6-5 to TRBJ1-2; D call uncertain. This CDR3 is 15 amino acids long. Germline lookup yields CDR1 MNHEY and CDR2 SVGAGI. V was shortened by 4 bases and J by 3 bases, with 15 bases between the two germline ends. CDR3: CASSFTVGNHYGYTF. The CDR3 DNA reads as TGTGCCAGCAGTTTCACGGTGGGGAACCACTATGGCTACACCTTC.

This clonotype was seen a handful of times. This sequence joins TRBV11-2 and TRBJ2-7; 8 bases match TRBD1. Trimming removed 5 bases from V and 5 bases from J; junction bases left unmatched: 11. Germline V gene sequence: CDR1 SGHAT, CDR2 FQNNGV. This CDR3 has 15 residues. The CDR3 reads CASSLWTGFTNEQYF. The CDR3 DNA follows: TGTGCCAGCAGCCTATGGACAGGGTTTACGAACGAGCAGTACTTC.

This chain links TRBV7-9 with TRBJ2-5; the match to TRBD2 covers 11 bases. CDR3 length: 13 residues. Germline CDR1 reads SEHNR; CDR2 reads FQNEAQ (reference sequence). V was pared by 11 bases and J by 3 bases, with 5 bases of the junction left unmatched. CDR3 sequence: CAARLAGKETQYF. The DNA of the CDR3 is TGTGCCGCCCGACTAGCGGGGAAAGAGACCCAGTACTTC.

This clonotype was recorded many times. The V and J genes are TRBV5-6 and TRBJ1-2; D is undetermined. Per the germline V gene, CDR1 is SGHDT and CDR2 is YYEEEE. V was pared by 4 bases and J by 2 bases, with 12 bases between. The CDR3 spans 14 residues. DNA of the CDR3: TGTGCCAGCAGCGATACCCTCGCGAACTATGGCTACACCTTC. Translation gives CASSDTLANYGYTF.

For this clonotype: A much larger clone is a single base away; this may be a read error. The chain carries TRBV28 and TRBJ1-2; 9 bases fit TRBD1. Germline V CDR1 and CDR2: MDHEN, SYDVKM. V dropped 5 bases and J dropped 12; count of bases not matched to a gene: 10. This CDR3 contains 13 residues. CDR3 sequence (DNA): TGTGCCAGCAGTGAATGGACAGGGGACGGCCACACCTTC. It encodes CASSEWTGDGHTF.